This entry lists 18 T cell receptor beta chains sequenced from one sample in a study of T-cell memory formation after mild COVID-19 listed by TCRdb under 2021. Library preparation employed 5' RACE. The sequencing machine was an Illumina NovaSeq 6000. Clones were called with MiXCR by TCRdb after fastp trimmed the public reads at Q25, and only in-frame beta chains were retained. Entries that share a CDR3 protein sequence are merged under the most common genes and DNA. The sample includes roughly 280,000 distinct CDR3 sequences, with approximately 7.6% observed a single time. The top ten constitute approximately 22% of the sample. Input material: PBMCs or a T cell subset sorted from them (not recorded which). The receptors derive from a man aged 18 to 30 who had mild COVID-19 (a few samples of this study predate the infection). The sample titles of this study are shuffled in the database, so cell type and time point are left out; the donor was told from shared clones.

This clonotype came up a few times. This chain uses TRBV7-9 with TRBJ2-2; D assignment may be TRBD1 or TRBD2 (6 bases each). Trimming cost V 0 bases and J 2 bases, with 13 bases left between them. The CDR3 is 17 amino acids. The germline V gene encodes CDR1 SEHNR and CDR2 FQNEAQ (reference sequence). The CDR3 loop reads CASSLAGRGPNTGELFF. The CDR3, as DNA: TGTGCCAGCAGCTTAGCGGGACGGGGGCCCAACACCGGGGAGCTGTTTTTT.

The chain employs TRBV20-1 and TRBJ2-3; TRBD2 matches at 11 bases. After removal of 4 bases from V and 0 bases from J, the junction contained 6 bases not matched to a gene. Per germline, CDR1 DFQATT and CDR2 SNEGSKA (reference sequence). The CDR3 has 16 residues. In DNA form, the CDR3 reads TGCAGTGCTATTGGACTAGCGGGTACTAGCACAGATACGCAGTATTTT. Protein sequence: CSAIGLAGTSTDTQYF.

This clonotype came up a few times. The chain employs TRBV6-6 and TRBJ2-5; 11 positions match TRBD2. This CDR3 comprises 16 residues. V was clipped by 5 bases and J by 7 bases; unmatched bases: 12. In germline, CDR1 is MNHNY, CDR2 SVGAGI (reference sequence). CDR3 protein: CASSPPSGGPSRTQYF. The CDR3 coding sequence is TGTGCCAGCAGTCCCCCTAGCGGGGGGCCCTCCCGGACCCAGTACTTC.

Here the CDR3 DNA reads TGTGCCAGCAGCGTAGTTTCTTCTAGCCCCGGTGGGGAGCAGTTCTTC. It is translated as CASSVVSSSPGGEQFF. The chain has TRBV9 and TRBJ2-1, with D maybe TRBD2 (5 bases). The V gene's germline CDR1 is SGDLS and CDR2 YYNGEE. This CDR3 spans 16 amino acids. V was shortened by 0 bases and J by 10 bases, with 20 bases between the two germline ends.

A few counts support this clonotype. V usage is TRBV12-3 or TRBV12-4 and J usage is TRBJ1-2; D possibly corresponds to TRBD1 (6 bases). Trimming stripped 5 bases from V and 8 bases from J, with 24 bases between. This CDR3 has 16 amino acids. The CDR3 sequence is CASSPPGTPGRGGYTF. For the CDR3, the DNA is TGTGCCAGCAGTCCCCCCGGGACACCCGGCAGAGGCGGCTACACCTTC.

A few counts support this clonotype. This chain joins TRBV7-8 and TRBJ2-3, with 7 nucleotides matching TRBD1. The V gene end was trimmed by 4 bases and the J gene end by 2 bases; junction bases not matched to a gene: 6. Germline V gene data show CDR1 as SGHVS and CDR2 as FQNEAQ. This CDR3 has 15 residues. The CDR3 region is CASSSRTGLTDTQYF. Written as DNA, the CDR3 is TGTGCCAGCAGCTCGAGGACAGGTCTCACAGATACGCAGTATTTT.

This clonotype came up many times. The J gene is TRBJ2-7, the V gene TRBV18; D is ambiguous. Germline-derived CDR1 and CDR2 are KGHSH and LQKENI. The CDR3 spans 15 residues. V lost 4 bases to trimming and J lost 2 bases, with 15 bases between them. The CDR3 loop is CASSLSSAAPYEQYF. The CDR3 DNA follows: TGTGCCAGCTCACTATCCTCGGCAGCACCCTACGAGCAGTACTTC.

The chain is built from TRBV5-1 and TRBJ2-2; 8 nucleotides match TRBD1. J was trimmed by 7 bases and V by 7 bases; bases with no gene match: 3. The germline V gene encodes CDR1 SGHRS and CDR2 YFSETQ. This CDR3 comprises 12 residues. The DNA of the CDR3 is TGCGCCAGCCGGACAGGGTACGGGGAGCTGTTTTTT. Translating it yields CASRTGYGELFF.

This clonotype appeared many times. The CDR3 region has the DNA TGCGCCAGCAGCTTCCAGGGGAACACAGATACGCAGTATTTT. Translated, it gives CASSFQGNTDTQYF. J is TRBJ2-3 and V is TRBV5-1, with D possibly being TRBD1 (6 bases). The CDR3 consists of 14 residues. Germline CDR1 reads SGHRS; CDR2 reads YFSETQ. V was pared by 2 bases and J by 2 bases, with 9 bases between.

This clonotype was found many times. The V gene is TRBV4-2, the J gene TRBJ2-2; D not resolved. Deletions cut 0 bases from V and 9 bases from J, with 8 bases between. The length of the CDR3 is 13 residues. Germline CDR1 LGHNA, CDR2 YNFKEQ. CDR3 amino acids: CASSQELNWELFF. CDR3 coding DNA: TGTGCCAGCAGCCAAGAACTAAACTGGGAGCTGTTTTTT.

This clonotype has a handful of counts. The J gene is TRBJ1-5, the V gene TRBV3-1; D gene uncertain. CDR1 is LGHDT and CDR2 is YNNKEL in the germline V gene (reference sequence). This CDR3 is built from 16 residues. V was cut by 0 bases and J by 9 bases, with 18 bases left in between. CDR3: CASSQDGLHDAVPQHF. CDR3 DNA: TGTGCCAGCAGCCAAGATGGGTTACACGACGCAGTGCCCCAGCATTTT.

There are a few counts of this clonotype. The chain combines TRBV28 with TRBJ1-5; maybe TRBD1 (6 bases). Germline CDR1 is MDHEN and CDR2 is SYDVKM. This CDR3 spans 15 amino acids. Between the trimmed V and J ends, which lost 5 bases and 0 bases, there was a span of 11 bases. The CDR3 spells CASSQGGYSNQPQHF. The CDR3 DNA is TGTGCCAGCAGTCAAGGGGGTTATAGCAATCAGCCCCAGCATTTT. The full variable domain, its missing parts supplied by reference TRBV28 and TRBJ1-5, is DVKVTQSSRYLVKRTGEKVFLECVQDMDHENMFWYRQDPGLGLRLIYFSYDVKMKEKGDIPEGYSVSREKKERFSLILESASTNQTSMYLCASSQGGYSNQPQHFGDGTRLSIL.

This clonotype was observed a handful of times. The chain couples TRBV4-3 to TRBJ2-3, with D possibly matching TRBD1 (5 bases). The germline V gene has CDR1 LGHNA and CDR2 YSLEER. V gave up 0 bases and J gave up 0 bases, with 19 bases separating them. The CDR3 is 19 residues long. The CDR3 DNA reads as TGCGCCAGCAGCCAAGATCTGAGTTTGGCAGGGTCTAGCACAGATACGCAGTATTTT. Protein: CASSQDLSLAGSSTDTQYF.

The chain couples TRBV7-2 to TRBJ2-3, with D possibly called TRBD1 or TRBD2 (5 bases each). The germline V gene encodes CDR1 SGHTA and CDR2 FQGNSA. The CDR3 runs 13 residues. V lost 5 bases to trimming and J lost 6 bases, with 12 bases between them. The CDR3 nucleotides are TGTGCCAGCAGCGGGACCAGCAAGGATACGCAGTATTTT. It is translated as CASSGTSKDTQYF.

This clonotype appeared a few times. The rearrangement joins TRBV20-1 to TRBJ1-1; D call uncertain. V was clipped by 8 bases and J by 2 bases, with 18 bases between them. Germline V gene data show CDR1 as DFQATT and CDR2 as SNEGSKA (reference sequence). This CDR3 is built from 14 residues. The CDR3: CSQLERSFNTEAFF. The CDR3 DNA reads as TGCAGTCAGCTCGAGCGGTCTTTTAACACTGAAGCTTTCTTT.

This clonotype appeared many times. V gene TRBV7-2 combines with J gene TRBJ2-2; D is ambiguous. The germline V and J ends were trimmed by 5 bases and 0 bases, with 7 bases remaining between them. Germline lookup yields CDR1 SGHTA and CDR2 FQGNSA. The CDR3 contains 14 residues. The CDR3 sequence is CASSPVANTGELFF. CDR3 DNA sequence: TGTGCCAGCAGCCCAGTAGCGAACACCGGGGAGCTGTTTTTT.

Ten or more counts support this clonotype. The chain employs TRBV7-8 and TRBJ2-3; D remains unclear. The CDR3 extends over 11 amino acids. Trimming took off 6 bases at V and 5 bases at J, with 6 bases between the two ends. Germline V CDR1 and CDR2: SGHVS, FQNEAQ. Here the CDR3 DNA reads TGTGCCAGCAGTCAAGGAGATACGCAGTATTTT. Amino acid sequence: CASSQGDTQYF. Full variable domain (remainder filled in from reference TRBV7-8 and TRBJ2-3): GAGVSQSPRYKVAKRGQDVALRCDPISGHVSLFWYQQALGQGPEFLTYFQNEAQLDKSGLPSDRFFAERPEGSVSTLKIQRTQQEDSAVYLCASSQGDTQYFGPGTRLTVL.

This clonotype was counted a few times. The CDR3 coding sequence is TGTGCCAGCAGGACCGGGACTAGAGGAAACATTCAGTACTTC. Residues: CASRTGTRGNIQYF. The V call is TRBV12-3 or TRBV12-4, the J call TRBJ2-4; 8 bases are shared with TRBD2. The V and J ends lost 6 bases and 6 bases, in that order; junction bases with no gene match: 7. The CDR3 contains 14 residues.